A single sample gave rise to the 9 T cell receptor beta chains below, sequenced in a study of CD8 T cells in ankylosing spondylitis. TCRdb passed the 5' RACE reads through MiXCR, listing each CDR3 protein once. The sample shows roughly 670,000 distinct CDR3 sequences, roughly 19% of them seen only once. Study-wide results and limits: Eight highly homologous variants formed a TCR beta motif that appeared characteristic of ankylosing spondylitis blood.

No antigen has been identified for these receptors. Specimen: blood, either unsorted or a sorted T cell fraction (not recorded which). Source of these receptors: a male donor with ankylosing spondylitis.

The rearrangement links TRBV29-1 to TRBJ2-5; the D call may be TRBD1 or TRBD2 (6 bases each). This CDR3 is built from 12 residues. Trimming stripped 3 bases from V and 5 bases from J, with 10 bases between. Germline assignment: CDR1 SQVTM and CDR2 ANQGSEA. In DNA, the CDR3 is TGCAGCGTTGATGAAGGGGGGGAGACCCAGTACTTC. Amino acid sequence: CSVDEGGETQYF. The whole variable domain, remainder taken from reference TRBV29-1 and TRBJ2-5, is SAVISQKPSRDICQRGTSLTIQCQVDSQVTMMFWYRQQPGQSLTLIATANQGSEATYESGFVIDKFPISRPNLTFSTLTVSNMSPEDSSIYLCSVDEGGETQYFGPGTRLLVL.

The sample holds a few counts of this clonotype. CDR3 amino acids: CASSFSGENPEQYF. In nucleotides, the CDR3 is TGTGCCAGCAGTTTTTCGGGAGAGAATCCCGAGCAGTACTTC. The chain recombines TRBV12-3 or TRBV12-4 with TRBJ2-7; perhaps TRBD2 as D (6 bases). Trimming took 3 bases from V and 6 from J, leaving 15 bases between them. This CDR3 has 14 residues.

This clonotype was counted many times. The genes are TRBV12-3 or TRBV12-4 and TRBJ1-5; a weak D match, TRBD1 (5 bases). The CDR3 covers 15 residues. V was clipped by 7 bases and J by 1 base, with 14 bases between them. The CDR3 DNA reads as TGTGCCAGCAACAAAAATGAGGGGAGCAATCAGCCCCAGCATTTT. Its translation is CASNKNEGSNQPQHF.

This chain connects TRBV15 to TRBJ2-5; no clear D gene. The CDR3 contains 17 residues. V was shortened by 1 base and J by 1 base, with 16 bases between the two germline ends. Germline values: CDR1 LNHNV, CDR2 YYDKDF (reference sequence). DNA for the CDR3: TGTGCCACCAGCAGAGCTTCCTGGGTAGCCTCCCAAGAGACCCAGTACTTC. Encoded protein: CATSRASWVASQETQYF.

V gene TRBV21-1 combines with J gene TRBJ2-1; the table's TRBD2 call for D was not verified on the DNA. TRBV21-1 is a pseudogene. The CDR3 covers 17 residues. CDR3 DNA sequence: TGTGCCAGCCCCGAGGGGGAGGGCCGAACTTCCTACAATGAGCAGTTCTTC. Encoded protein: CASPEGEGRTSYNEQFF.

The chain employs TRBV29-1 and TRBJ2-3, with D unclear. The CDR3 has 11 residues. The V end was cut by 7 bases, the J end by 4 bases, with 9 bases between. The germline V gene has CDR1 SQVTM and CDR2 ANQGSEA. CDR3 in DNA: TGCAGCGCGTCCGCGGCAGATACGCAGTATTTT. Translating it yields CSASAADTQYF.

The V and J genes are TRBV20-1 and TRBJ2-2; no clear D gene. The CDR3 is made up of 14 amino acids. Germline CDR1 reads DFQATT; CDR2 reads SNEGSKA (reference sequence). The V gene lost 4 bases and the J gene lost 3 bases, with 12 bases spanning the gap. The CDR3 sequence is CSAKGGRDTGELFF. The CDR3 nucleotides read TGCAGTGCTAAGGGCGGCAGAGACACCGGGGAGCTGTTTTTT.

The genes are TRBV6-4 and TRBJ2-7; 8 nucleotides align to TRBD2. There are 22 residues in the CDR3. In germline, CDR1 is MRHNA, CDR2 SNTAGT. J was trimmed by 4 bases and V by 4 bases; bases with no gene match: 30. The CDR3 protein is CASSGPIVTWGQPQRESYEQYF. DNA for the CDR3: TGTGCCAGCAGTGGACCGATCGTTACATGGGGGCAACCCCAGCGGGAGTCTTACGAGCAGTACTTC.

The rearrangement uses TRBV24-1 and TRBJ2-1; D ambiguous. V shed 5 bases and J shed 11 bases, with 21 bases lying between them. The CDR3 has 15 amino acids. Germline V gives CDR1 KGHDR, CDR2 SFDVKD. CDR3 residues: CATSGTSPVDLKQFF. The CDR3 DNA sequence: TGTGCCACCAGTGGTACGTCACCGGTCGATCTCAAGCAGTTCTTC.